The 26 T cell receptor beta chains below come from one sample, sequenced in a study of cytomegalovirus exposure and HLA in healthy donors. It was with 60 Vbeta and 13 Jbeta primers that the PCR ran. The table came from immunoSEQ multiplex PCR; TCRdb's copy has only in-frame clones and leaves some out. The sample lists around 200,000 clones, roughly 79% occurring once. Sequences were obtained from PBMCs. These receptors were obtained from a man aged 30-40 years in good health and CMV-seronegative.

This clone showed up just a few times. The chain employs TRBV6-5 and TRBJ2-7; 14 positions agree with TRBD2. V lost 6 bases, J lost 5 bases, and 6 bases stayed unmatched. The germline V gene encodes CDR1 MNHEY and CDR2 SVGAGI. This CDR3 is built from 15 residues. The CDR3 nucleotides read TGTGCCAGCAGGGACGGACTAGCGGGAGGAGACGAGCAGTACTTC. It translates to CASRDGLAGGDEQYF.

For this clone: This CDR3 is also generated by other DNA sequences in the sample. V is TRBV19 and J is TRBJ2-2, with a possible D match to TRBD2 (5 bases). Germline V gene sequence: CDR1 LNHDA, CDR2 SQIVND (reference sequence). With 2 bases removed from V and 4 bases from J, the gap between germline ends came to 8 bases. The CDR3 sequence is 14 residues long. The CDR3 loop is CASSIRGSTGELFF. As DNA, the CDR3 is TGTGCCAGTAGTATACGGGGTAGCACCGGGGAGCTGTTTTTT. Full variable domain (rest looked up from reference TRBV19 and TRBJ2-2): DGGITQSPKYLFRKEGQNVTLSCEQNLNHDAMYWYRQDPGQGLRLIYYSQIVNDFQKGDIAEGYSVSREKKESFPLTVTSAQKNPTAFYLCASSIRGSTGELFFGEGSRLTVL.

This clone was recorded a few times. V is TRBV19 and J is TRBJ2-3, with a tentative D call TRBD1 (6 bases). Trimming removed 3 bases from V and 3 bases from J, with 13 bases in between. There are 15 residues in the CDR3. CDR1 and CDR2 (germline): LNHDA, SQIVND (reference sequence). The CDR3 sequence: CASSIRAGETDTQYF. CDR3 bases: TGTGCCAGTAGTATTCGTGCAGGGGAGACAGATACGCAGTATTTT. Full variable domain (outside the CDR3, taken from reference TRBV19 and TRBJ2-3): DGGITQSPKYLFRKEGQNVTLSCEQNLNHDAMYWYRQDPGQGLRLIYYSQIVNDFQKGDIAEGYSVSREKKESFPLTVTSAQKNPTAFYLCASSIRAGETDTQYFGPGTRLTVL.

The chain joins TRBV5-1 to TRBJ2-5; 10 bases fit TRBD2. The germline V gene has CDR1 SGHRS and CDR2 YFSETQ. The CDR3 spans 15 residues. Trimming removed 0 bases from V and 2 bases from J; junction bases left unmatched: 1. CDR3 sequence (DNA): TGCGCCAGCAGCTTGGGGACTAGCGGACAAGAGACCCAGTACTTC. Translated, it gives CASSLGTSGQETQYF.

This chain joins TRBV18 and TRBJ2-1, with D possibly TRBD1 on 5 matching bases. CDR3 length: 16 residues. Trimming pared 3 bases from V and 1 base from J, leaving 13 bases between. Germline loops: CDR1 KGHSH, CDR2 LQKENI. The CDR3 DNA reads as TGTGCCAGCTCACCTGACAGTAAAGGGTCCTACAATGAGCAGTTCTTC. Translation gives CASSPDSKGSYNEQFF.

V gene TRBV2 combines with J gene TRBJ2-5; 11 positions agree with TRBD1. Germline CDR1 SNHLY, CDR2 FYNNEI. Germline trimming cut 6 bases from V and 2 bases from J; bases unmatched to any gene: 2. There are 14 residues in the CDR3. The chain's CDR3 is CASRGDRGQETQYF. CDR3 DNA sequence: TGTGCCAGCAGGGGGGACAGGGGGCAAGAGACCCAGTACTTC. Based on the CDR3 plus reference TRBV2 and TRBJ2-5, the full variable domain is EPEVTQTPSHQVTQMGQEVILRCVPISNHLYFYWYRQILGQKVEFLVSFYNNEISEKSEIFDDQFSVERPDGSNFTLKIRSTKLEDSAMYFCASRGDRGQETQYFGPGTRLLVL.

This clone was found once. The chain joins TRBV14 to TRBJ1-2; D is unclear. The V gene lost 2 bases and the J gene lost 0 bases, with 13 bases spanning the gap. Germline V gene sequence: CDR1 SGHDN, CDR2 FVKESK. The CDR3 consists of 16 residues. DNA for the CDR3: TGTGCCAGCAGCCAAAGAAGAGGGCGAGCTAACTATGGCTACACCTTC. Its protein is CASSQRRGRANYGYTF.

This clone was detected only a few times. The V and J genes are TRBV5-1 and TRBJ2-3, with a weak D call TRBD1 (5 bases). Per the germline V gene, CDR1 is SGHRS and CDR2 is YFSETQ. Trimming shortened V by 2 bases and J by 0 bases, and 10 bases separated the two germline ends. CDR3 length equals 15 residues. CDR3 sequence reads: CASSLRGLSTDTQYF. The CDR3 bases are TGCGCCAGCAGCTTAAGGGGTCTTAGCACAGATACGCAGTATTTT.

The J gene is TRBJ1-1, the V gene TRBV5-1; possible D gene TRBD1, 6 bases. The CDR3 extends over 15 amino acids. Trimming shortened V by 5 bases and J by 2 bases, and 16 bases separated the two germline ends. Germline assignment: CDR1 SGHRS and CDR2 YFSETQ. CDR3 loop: CASSGAAGGNTEAFF. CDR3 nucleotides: TGCGCCAGCAGTGGGGCCGCGGGGGGCAACACTGAAGCTTTCTTT.

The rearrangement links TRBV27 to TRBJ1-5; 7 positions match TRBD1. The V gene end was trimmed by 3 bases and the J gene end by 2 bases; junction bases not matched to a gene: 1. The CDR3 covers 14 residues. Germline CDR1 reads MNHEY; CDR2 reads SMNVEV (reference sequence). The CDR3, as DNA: TGTGCCAGCAGTTTTACAGGGGGCAATCAGCCCCAGCATTTT. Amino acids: CASSFTGGNQPQHF.

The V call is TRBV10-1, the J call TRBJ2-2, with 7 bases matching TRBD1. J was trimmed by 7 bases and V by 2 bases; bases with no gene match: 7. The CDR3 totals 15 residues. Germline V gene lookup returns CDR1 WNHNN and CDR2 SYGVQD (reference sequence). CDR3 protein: CASSEQQGLRGELFF. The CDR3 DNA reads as TGCGCCAGCAGTGAGCAACAGGGGTTGCGCGGGGAGCTGTTTTTT.

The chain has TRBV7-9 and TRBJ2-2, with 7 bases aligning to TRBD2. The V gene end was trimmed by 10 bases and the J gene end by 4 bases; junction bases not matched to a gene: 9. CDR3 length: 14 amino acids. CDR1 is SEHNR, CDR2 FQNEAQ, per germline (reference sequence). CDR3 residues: CATAGGESTGELFF. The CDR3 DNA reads TGTGCCACCGCTGGGGGGGAGAGCACCGGGGAGCTGTTTTTT. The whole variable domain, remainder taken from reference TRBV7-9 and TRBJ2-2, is DTGVSQNPRHKITKRGQNVTFRCDPISEHNRLYWYRQTLGQGPEFLTYFQNEAQLEKSRLLSDRFSAERPKGSFSTLEIQRTEQGDSAMYLCATAGGESTGELFFGEGSRLTVL.

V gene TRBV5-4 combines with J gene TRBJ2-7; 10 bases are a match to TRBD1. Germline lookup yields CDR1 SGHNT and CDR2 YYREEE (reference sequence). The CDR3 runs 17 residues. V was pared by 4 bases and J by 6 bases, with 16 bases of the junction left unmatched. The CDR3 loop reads CASSLGSRGTGDFEQYF. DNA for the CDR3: TGTGCCAGCAGCCTCGGGTCGAGAGGGACAGGGGATTTCGAGCAGTACTTC.

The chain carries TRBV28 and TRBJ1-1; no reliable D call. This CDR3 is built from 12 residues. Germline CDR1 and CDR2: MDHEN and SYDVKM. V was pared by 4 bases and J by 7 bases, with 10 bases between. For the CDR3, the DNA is TGTGCCAGCAGTTATTTTGCGGGTGAAGCTTTCTTT. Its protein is CASSYFAGEAFF.

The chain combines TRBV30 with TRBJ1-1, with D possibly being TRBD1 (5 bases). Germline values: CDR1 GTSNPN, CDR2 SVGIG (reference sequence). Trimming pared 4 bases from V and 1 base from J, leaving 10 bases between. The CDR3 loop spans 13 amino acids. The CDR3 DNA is TGTGCCTGGACGGCAGGGCCGAACACTGAAGCTTTCTTT. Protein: CAWTAGPNTEAFF.

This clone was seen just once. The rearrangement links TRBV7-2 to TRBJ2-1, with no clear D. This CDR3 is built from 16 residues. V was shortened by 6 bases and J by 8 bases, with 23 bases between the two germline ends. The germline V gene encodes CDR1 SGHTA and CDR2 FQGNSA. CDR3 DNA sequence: TGTGCCAGCAGTAATATAGCTATAGCTGTTGGCGATGAGCAGTTCTTC. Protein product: CASSNIAIAVGDEQFF.

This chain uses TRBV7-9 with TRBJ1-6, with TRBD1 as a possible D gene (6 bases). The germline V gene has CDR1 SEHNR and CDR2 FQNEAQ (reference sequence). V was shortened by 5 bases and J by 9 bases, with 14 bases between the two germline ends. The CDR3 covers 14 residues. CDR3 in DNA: TGTGCCAGCAGCCACACAGGGCTGGCTTCACCCCTCCACTTT. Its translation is CASSHTGLASPLHF.

The CDR3 DNA reads TGTGCCAGCAGTGACTCGCCGGGACTAGCGGGATTTTTGGAGACCCAGTACTTC. This gives the protein CASSDSPGLAGFLETQYF. The gene calls are TRBV6-4 and TRBJ2-5; 13 bases are a match to TRBD2. There are 18 residues in the CDR3. The V gene's germline CDR1 is MRHNA and CDR2 SNTAGT. V lost 0 bases, J lost 5 bases, and 9 bases stayed unmatched.

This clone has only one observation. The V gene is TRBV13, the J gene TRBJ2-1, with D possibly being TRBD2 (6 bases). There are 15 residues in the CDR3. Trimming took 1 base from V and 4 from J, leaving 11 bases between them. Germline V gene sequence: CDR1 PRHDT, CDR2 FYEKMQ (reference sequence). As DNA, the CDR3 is TGTGCCAGCAGCTTAGTTCACGGGGGTTACAATGAGCAGTTCTTC. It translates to CASSLVHGGYNEQFF.

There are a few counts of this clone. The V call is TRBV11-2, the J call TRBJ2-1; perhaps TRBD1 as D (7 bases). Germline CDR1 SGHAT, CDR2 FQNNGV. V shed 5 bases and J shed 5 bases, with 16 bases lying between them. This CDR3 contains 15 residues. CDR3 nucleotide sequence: TGTGCCAGCAGCCCACGGACAGGACTAAACAATGAGCAGTTCTTC. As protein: CASSPRTGLNNEQFF.

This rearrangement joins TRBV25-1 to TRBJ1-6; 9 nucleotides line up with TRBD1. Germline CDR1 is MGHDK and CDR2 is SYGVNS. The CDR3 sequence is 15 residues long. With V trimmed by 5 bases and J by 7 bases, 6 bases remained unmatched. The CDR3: CASSPSGTGNSPLHF. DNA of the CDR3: TGTGCCAGCAGTCCCTCCGGGACAGGGAATTCACCCCTCCACTTT.

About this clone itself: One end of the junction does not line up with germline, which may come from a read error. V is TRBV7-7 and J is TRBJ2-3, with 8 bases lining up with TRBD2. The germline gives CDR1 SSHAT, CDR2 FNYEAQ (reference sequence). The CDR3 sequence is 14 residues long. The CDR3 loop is CASSSTSVGSTQYF. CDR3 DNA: TGTGCTAGCAGCTCGACTAGCGTCGGGTCTACGCAGTATTTT.

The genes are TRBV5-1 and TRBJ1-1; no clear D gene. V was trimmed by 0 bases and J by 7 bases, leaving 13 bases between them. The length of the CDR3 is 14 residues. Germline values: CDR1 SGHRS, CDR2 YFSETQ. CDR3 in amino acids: CASSLAFAGNEAFF. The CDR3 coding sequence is TGCGCCAGCAGCTTGGCCTTTGCCGGGAATGAAGCTTTCTTT.

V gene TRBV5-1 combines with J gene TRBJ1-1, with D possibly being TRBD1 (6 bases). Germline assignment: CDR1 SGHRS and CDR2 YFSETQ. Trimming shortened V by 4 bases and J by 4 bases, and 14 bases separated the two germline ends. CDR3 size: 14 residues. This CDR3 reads CASSLQGWATEAFF. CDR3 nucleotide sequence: TGCGCCAGCAGCCTCCAGGGGTGGGCCACTGAAGCTTTCTTT.

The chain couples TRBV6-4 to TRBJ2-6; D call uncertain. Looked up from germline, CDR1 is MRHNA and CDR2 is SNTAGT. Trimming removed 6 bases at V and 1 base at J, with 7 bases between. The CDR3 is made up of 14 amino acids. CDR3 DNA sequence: TGTGCCAGCAGCCCTTTGTCTGGGGCCAACGTCCTGACTTTC. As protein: CASSPLSGANVLTF.

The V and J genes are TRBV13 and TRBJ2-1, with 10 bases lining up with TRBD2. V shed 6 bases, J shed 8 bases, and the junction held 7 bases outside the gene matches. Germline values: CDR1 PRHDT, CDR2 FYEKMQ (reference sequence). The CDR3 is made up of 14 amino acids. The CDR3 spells CASRRTSGVDEQFF. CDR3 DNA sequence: TGTGCCAGCAGGCGGACTAGCGGCGTCGATGAGCAGTTCTTC.